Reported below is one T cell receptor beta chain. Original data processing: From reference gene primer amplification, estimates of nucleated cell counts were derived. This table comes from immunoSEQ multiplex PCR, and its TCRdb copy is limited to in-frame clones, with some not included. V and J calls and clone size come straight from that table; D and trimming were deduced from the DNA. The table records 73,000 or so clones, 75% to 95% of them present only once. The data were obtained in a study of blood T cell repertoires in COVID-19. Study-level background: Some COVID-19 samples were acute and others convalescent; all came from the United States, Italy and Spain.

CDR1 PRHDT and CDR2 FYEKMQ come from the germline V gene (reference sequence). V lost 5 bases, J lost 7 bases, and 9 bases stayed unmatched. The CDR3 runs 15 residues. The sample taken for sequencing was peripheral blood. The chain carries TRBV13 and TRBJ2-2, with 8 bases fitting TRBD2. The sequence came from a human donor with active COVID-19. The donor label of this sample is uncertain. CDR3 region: CASSTGGTPYGELFF. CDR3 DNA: TGTGCCAGCAGCACGGGGGGGACTCCTTACGGGGAGCTGTTTTTT.